A single sample gave rise to the 22 T cell receptor beta chains below, sequenced in a study of blood T cell repertoires in COVID-19. Sequenced by immunoSEQ multiplex PCR; TCRdb stores in-frame clones only, minus some. Of 400,000 to 550,000 clones detected, about 85% appear once; the ten largest clones hold roughly 2%. The sample comprised PBMCs or T cells enriched from blood (not recorded which). Receptors originate from a woman aged 18-35 years with acute COVID-19.

The rearrangement joins TRBV7-3 to TRBJ2-3; the D gene is possibly TRBD1 (6 bases). The germline V gene has CDR1 SGHTA and CDR2 FQGTGA. V was cut by 5 bases and J by 2 bases, with 11 bases left in between. The CDR3 loop spans 14 amino acids. In DNA, the CDR3 is TGTGCCAGCAGCCAACAGGGACCCACAGATACGCAGTATTTT. Translated: CASSQQGPTDTQYF.

V is TRBV29-1 and J is TRBJ2-1; D may be TRBD1 (5 bases). Germline V gene data show CDR1 as SQVTM and CDR2 as ANQGSEA. V was cut by 4 bases and J by 7 bases, with 11 bases left in between. The CDR3 contains 12 residues. CDR3 DNA: TGCAGCGTTGTAGGGGATTGGAATGAGCAGTTCTTC. It translates to CSVVGDWNEQFF.

The V call is TRBV6-2 or TRBV6-3, the J call TRBJ2-7, with D maybe TRBD2 (6 bases). Trimming cost V 0 bases and J 6 bases, with 12 bases left between them. Looked up from germline, CDR1 is MNHEY and CDR2 is SVGEGT. There are 14 residues in the CDR3. CDR3: CASSYSGTAAEQYF. The CDR3 nucleotides are TGTGCCAGCAGTTACTCCGGGACTGCCGCCGAGCAGTACTTC.

The J gene is TRBJ1-5, the V gene TRBV28; weak D call: TRBD1 (6 bases). This CDR3 has 15 amino acids. V lost 6 bases and J lost 6, with 18 bases in between. Germline lookup yields CDR1 MDHEN and CDR2 SYDVKM. The CDR3 region has the DNA TGTGCCAGCAGGACTCGACAGGTTGTAGGTCAGCCCCAGCATTTT. Translation gives CASRTRQVVGQPQHF.

The genes are TRBV3-1 (or the pseudogene TRBV3-2) and TRBJ1-5; D is ambiguous. Trimming removed 0 bases at V and 2 bases at J, with 8 bases between. The CDR3 runs 15 residues. Germline CDR1 is LGHDT and CDR2 is YNNKEL (reference sequence). The CDR3 DNA is TGTGCCAGCAGCCAAGATGTTACAGGCAATCAGCCCCAGCATTTT. Amino acids: CASSQDVTGNQPQHF.

This chain connects TRBV12-3 or TRBV12-4 to TRBJ2-5; tentative D call: TRBD2 (5 bases). The CDR3 is made up of 13 amino acids. Trimming took 3 bases from V and 0 from J, leaving 5 bases between them. This chain's CDR3 is CASSFGDQETQYF. The CDR3 DNA reads as TGTGCCAGCAGTTTCGGGGACCAAGAGACCCAGTACTTC.

For this clone: The sample carries other DNA sequences with the same CDR3. The chain recombines TRBV28 with TRBJ1-4; D call uncertain. CDR1 MDHEN and CDR2 SYDVKM come from the germline V gene. V was clipped by 2 bases and J by 7 bases, with 5 bases between them. CDR3 size: 12 residues. Here the CDR3 DNA reads TGTGCCAGCAGTTTACGCGGTGAAAAACTGTTTTTT. Protein: CASSLRGEKLFF.

The genes are TRBV5-6 and TRBJ2-3, with 7 bases fitting TRBD1. The V gene's germline CDR1 is SGHDT and CDR2 YYEEEE. The CDR3 is made up of 15 amino acids. The J segment lost 0 bases and the V segment lost 2 bases, leaving 3 bases of the junction unmatched. In DNA, the CDR3 is TGTGCCAGCAGCTTTCAGGGGGACAGCACAGATACGCAGTATTTT. Translating it yields CASSFQGDSTDTQYF.

V and J are TRBV28 and TRBJ2-3; 9 bases line up with TRBD2. Germline-derived CDR1 and CDR2 are MDHEN and SYDVKM. Trimming at V came to 6 bases and at J to 3 bases, leaving 13 bases not matched to a gene. This CDR3 is 17 amino acids long. The CDR3 is CASSKALSGSITDTQYF. The DNA of the CDR3 is TGTGCCAGCAGCAAGGCCCTTAGCGGGAGCATAACAGATACGCAGTATTTT.

This rearrangement joins TRBV9 to TRBJ2-2, with 8 bases identical to TRBD2. The CDR3 is 17 residues long. Trimming cost V 0 bases and J 4 bases; bases outside gene matches: 8. Looked up from germline, CDR1 is SGDLS and CDR2 is YYNGEE. CDR3 sequence reads: CASSVGPAGESTGELFF. The DNA of the CDR3 is TGTGCCAGCAGCGTAGGTCCAGCGGGAGAGAGCACCGGGGAGCTGTTTTTT.

The chain recombines TRBV19 with TRBJ1-3, with a weak D call TRBD1 (5 bases). The CDR3 is 14 amino acids. The germline CDR1 and CDR2 sequences are LNHDA and SQIVND (reference sequence). Trimming stripped 6 bases from V and 2 bases from J, with 11 bases between. The CDR3 nucleotides are TGTGCCAGTAGATGGGGCGGGACTGGAAACACCATATATTTT. It yields the protein CASRWGGTGNTIYF.

This clone was counted once. CDR3 amino acids: CASSSTSRYNEQFF. The CDR3 DNA sequence: TGTGCCAGCAGCTCGACTAGCAGATACAATGAGCAGTTCTTC. The chain joins TRBV27 to TRBJ2-1, with 7 bases lining up with TRBD2. The CDR3 is made up of 14 amino acids. The germline V gene has CDR1 MNHEY and CDR2 SMNVEV (reference sequence). V trimming: 6 bases; J trimming: 4 bases; junction bases outside the gene matches: 6.

The J gene is TRBJ1-1, the V gene TRBV6-5, with D hard to call. Germline CDR1 is MNHEY and CDR2 is SVGAGI. The CDR3 covers 13 residues. The germline V and J ends were trimmed by 6 bases and 0 bases, with 8 bases remaining between them. CDR3 coding DNA: TGTGCCAGCAGCGCAGAAATGAACACTGAAGCTTTCTTT. Protein sequence: CASSAEMNTEAFF.

The V call is TRBV27, the J call TRBJ2-7; D may be TRBD1 (5 bases). V was shortened by 2 bases and J by 4 bases, with 15 bases between the two germline ends. Germline-derived CDR1 and CDR2 are MNHEY and SMNVEV (reference sequence). The CDR3 extends over 15 amino acids. The chain's CDR3 is CASSLDLDSAYEQYF. CDR3 DNA: TGTGCCAGCAGTTTAGACTTAGACAGTGCATACGAGCAGTACTTC.

The gene calls are TRBV5-4 and TRBJ2-7; 8 bases match TRBD2. The germline V gene has CDR1 SGHNT and CDR2 YYREEE (reference sequence). After removal of 1 base from V and 5 bases from J, the junction contained 5 bases not matched to a gene. This CDR3 region has 14 residues. CDR3 residues: CASSLPGGSNEQYF. The CDR3 nucleotides are TGTGCCAGCAGCTTGCCGGGGGGGTCCAACGAGCAGTACTTC.

The chain is built from TRBV25-1 and TRBJ2-1, with TRBD2 as a possible D gene (5 bases). The CDR3 has 15 amino acids. Trimming shortened V by 2 bases and J by 0 bases, and 8 bases separated the two germline ends. Germline V lookup: CDR1 MGHDK, CDR2 SYGVNS. CDR3 protein: CASSERGSSYNEQFF. DNA of the CDR3: TGTGCCAGCAGTGAAAGAGGGAGCTCCTACAATGAGCAGTTCTTC. Supplemented by reference TRBV25-1 and TRBJ2-1, the full variable domain reads EADIYQTPRYLVIGTGKKITLECSQTMGHDKMYWYQQDPGMELHLIHYSYGVNSTEKGDLSSESTVSRIRTEHFPLTLESARPSHTSQYLCASSERGSSYNEQFFGPGTRLTVL.

This clone has a handful of counts. The chain combines TRBV6-2 or TRBV6-3 with TRBJ2-4; TRBD1 matches 7 bases. The CDR3 extends over 17 amino acids. Per germline, CDR1 MNHEY and CDR2 SVGEGT. After removal of 0 bases from V and 2 bases from J, the junction contained 7 bases not matched to a gene. CDR3 loop: CASSYSRQGGSKNIQYF. The CDR3 region has the DNA TGTGCCAGCAGTTACTCGAGACAGGGTGGGTCCAAAAACATTCAGTACTTC.

The chain recombines TRBV6-5 with TRBJ2-2; D is unresolved. Germline CDR1 MNHEY, CDR2 SVGAGI. This CDR3 is built from 13 residues. V was pared by 2 bases and J by 6 bases, with 7 bases between. CDR3: CASSYPVPGELFF. The CDR3 nucleotides read TGTGCCAGCAGTTACCCGGTGCCCGGGGAGCTGTTTTTT.

The rearrangement uses TRBV7-9 and TRBJ1-1; D remains ambiguous. V lost 5 bases and J lost 0, with 7 bases in between. This CDR3 spans 13 amino acids. The germline V gene encodes CDR1 SEHNR and CDR2 FQNEAQ (reference sequence). This chain's CDR3 is CASSAGMNTEAFF. CDR3 sequence (DNA): TGTGCCAGCAGCGCCGGGATGAACACTGAAGCTTTCTTT.

V is TRBV3-1 (or the pseudogene TRBV3-2) and J is TRBJ1-4; TRBD1 matches at 9 bases. The CDR3 has 17 amino acids. The V gene's germline CDR1 is LGHDT and CDR2 YNNKEL (reference sequence). V dropped 5 bases and J dropped 7; count of bases not matched to a gene: 14. The CDR3 coding sequence is TGTGCCAGCAGCGAAAGGCAAACAGGGGGCTACGCTGAAAAACTGTTTTTT. The encoded protein is CASSERQTGGYAEKLFF.

This rearrangement joins TRBV6-5 to TRBJ1-1, with D perhaps TRBD1 (5 bases). This CDR3 has 13 residues. Germline V gene lookup returns CDR1 MNHEY and CDR2 SVGAGI. V was clipped by 7 bases and J by 0 bases, with 9 bases between them. The CDR3 nucleotides are TGTGCCAGCATGGGGCAGATGAACACTGAAGCTTTCTTT. This codes for CASMGQMNTEAFF.

CDR3 in DNA: TGTGCCAGCAGCTTAGGGGACAGGTCCTCTCCTGGGGCCAACGTCCTGACTTTC. Translation: CASSLGDRSSPGANVLTF. The chain is built from TRBV7-9 and TRBJ2-6; 8 bases agree with TRBD1. With V trimmed by 1 base and J by 2 bases, 7 bases remained unmatched. CDR1 is SEHNR and CDR2 is FQNEAQ in the germline V gene (reference sequence). The CDR3 loop spans 18 amino acids.